This T cell receptor (beta chain) was observed in a study of blood T cell repertoires in COVID-19. Germline V CDR1 and CDR2: SGHRS, YFSETQ. There are 17 residues in the CDR3. The V and J ends lost 0 bases and 5 bases, in that order; junction bases with no gene match: 5. Cohort 3 recovery required two negative PCRs, clearance, or symptom resolution. The assay was immunoSEQ multiplex PCR, and TCRdb's table has in-frame clones only and misses some. The table records some 190,000 clones, less than 85% of them present only once. The clonotype originates from a woman under 40 who had recovered from COVID-19. Sequenced sample: PBMCs or T cells enriched from blood (not recorded which). The chain has TRBV5-1 and TRBJ2-3; 14 bases align to TRBD2. The CDR3 is CASSLEGLAGVLDTQYF. CDR3 nucleotide sequence: TGCGCCAGCAGCTTGGAGGGACTAGCGGGAGTTCTAGATACGCAGTATTTT.